The 6 T cell receptor beta chains below come from one sample, sequenced in a study of cytomegalovirus exposure and HLA in healthy donors. Only in-frame clones appear in the TCRdb table, and some are missing; sequencing was by immunoSEQ multiplex PCR. The top ten hold 11% to 15% of the sample, which has a few hundred thousand clones, over 80% seen once. Sequencing was done on a sample of PBMCs. The receptors here all came from a woman aged 25 to 39 in good health and CMV-seropositive.

V gene TRBV5-1 combines with J gene TRBJ1-4; no clear D. Between the trimmed V and J ends, which lost 4 bases and 4 bases, there was a span of 17 bases. Germline CDR1 SGHRS, CDR2 YFSETQ. There are 16 residues in the CDR3. Here the CDR3 reads CASSPLNQSLNEKLFF. Written as DNA, the CDR3 is TGCGCCAGCAGCCCATTGAATCAGTCCCTTAATGAAAAACTGTTTTTT.

V is TRBV6-1 and J is TRBJ2-2, with 11 nucleotides matching TRBD2. The J segment lost 5 bases and the V segment lost 3 bases, leaving 2 bases of the junction unmatched. The CDR3 has 15 residues. CDR1 is MNHNS and CDR2 is SASEGT in the germline V gene. The CDR3 coding sequence is TGTGCCAGCAGTGAGACTAGCGGGGTTACCGGGGAGCTGTTTTTT. It encodes CASSETSGVTGELFF.

In regard to this clone: Other DNA sequences of this sample code for an identical CDR3. The chain employs TRBV29-1 and TRBJ2-3; D gene uncertain. This CDR3 is built from 13 residues. Germline V CDR1 and CDR2: SQVTM, ANQGSEA. V lost 4 bases and J lost 2, with 10 bases in between. The CDR3 nucleotides read TGCAGCGTTGTTGGCGGAGCCACAGATACGCAGTATTTT. Protein: CSVVGGATDTQYF.

The rearrangement uses TRBV25-1 and TRBJ2-1, with 9 bases identical to TRBD2. CDR1 is MGHDK and CDR2 is SYGVNS in the germline V gene. The CDR3 extends over 17 amino acids. V trimming: 3 bases; J trimming: 6 bases; junction bases outside the gene matches: 12. The CDR3: CASSDQARSGRFNEQFF. CDR3 nucleotides: TGTGCCAGCAGTGATCAAGCCAGGAGCGGGAGGTTCAATGAGCAGTTCTTC.

J is TRBJ1-1 and V is TRBV14, with a tentative D call TRBD1 (6 bases). V was trimmed by 3 bases and J by 4 bases, leaving 9 bases between them. CDR1 and CDR2 from the germline V gene are SGHDN and FVKESK. The CDR3 is made up of 13 amino acids. The CDR3: CASSQQGPTEAFF. The CDR3 DNA is TGTGCCAGCAGCCAGCAGGGGCCCACTGAAGCTTTCTTT.

This clone was picked up a small number of times. The chain has TRBV7-9 and TRBJ2-1; 7 nucleotides align to TRBD2. CDR3 length: 13 residues. Germline CDR1 SEHNR, CDR2 FQNEAQ (reference sequence). Trimming cost V 4 bases and J 12 bases; bases outside gene matches: 9. The CDR3 region has the DNA TGTGCCAGCAGCTCCTCCCCTAGCGGCGGGCAGTTCTTC. Its translation: CASSSSPSGGQFF.